These 26 T cell receptor beta chains were sequenced from one sample in a study of shared clonotypes between healthy human individuals (dated by TCRdb to the early 2020s). Receptor libraries were prepared by the immunoSEQ multiplex PCR assay. The clones in this table, taken by TCRdb from immuneACCESS, are in-frame only. Not every clone is retained; where verified, under half of the shortfall comes from an unresolved V gene, and the cause of the rest is unknown. The sample table records roughly 2 million clones; roughly 96% of these occur just once. The ten largest account for approximately 0.13% of the sample. The sample was naive CD4+ T cells sorted from blood. Reading the label with the study, this specimen's cell subset or site is: CD45RA+ positively selected. Receptors were obtained from a man between 18 and 35 years old in good health.

The rearrangement links TRBV21-1 to TRBJ2-1; TRBD1, the D gene given by the table, was not confirmed from the DNA. TRBV21-1 is annotated as a pseudogene. The length of the CDR3 is 18 residues. The CDR3 region has the DNA TGTGCCAGCAGCAAGCCCCAGAAGGCAGGGGTGGACAACAATGAGCAGTTCTTC. It specifies CASSKPQKAGVDNNEQFF.

The rearrangement joins TRBV6-5 to TRBJ1-2, with D possibly matching TRBD1 (6 bases). V was cut by 5 bases and J by 3 bases, with 10 bases left in between. There are 13 residues in the CDR3. The germline gives CDR1 MNHEY, CDR2 SVGAGI. The CDR3 loop is CASSSNRDYGYTF. The CDR3 bases are TGTGCCAGCAGTAGTAACAGGGACTATGGCTACACCTTC.

The chain has TRBV4-2 and TRBJ2-1; D tentatively reads TRBD1 or TRBD2 (5 bases each). The V end was cut by 0 bases, the J end by 0 bases, with 12 bases between. Germline CDR1 and CDR2: LGHNA and YNFKEQ. The CDR3 contains 17 residues. For the CDR3, the DNA is TGTGCCAGCAGCCAAGATTGGGGGTCGAGCTCCTACAATGAGCAGTTCTTC. Encoded protein: CASSQDWGSSSYNEQFF.

Of note for this clone: Additional DNA sequences in this sample encode the identical CDR3. The chain couples TRBV6-5 to TRBJ1-2, with a weak D call TRBD1 (6 bases). The CDR3 consists of 12 residues. Germline V gives CDR1 MNHEY, CDR2 SVGAGI. Trimming pared 5 bases from V and 3 bases from J, leaving 7 bases between. The CDR3 sequence: CASSRGDYGYTF. The CDR3 nucleotides read TGTGCCAGCAGTAGGGGGGACTATGGCTACACCTTC.

V and J are TRBV15 and TRBJ1-6; TRBD1 matches at 7 bases. Germline trimming cut 3 bases from V and 6 bases from J; bases unmatched to any gene: 5. CDR1 LNHNV and CDR2 YYDKDF come from the germline V gene (reference sequence). The CDR3 is 15 residues long. The CDR3 loop reads CATSRGTVFNSPLHF. The CDR3 region has the DNA TGTGCCACCAGCAGGGGGACAGTCTTTAATTCACCCCTCCACTTT.

Details on this clone: The sample contains more than one DNA sequence encoding this CDR3. The rearrangement joins TRBV6-1 to TRBJ1-1, with no clear D. The length of the CDR3 is 11 residues. Germline CDR1 reads MNHNS; CDR2 reads SASEGT. V was trimmed by 7 bases and J by 2 bases, leaving 5 bases between them. The CDR3 here is CASTINTEAFF. The CDR3, as DNA: TGTGCCAGCACTATTAACACTGAAGCTTTCTTT.

This rearrangement joins TRBV29-1 to TRBJ1-2, with a weak D call TRBD1 (5 bases). Looked up from germline, CDR1 is SQVTM and CDR2 is ANQGSEA. The CDR3 covers 14 residues. V lost 2 bases, J lost 4 bases, and 14 bases lay in between. The CDR3 sequence is CSVELPQGSYGYTF. The CDR3 DNA reads as TGCAGCGTTGAACTCCCGCAGGGCAGCTATGGCTACACCTTC.

The chain carries TRBV27 and TRBJ2-5; no firm D call. With 2 bases removed from V and 5 bases from J, the gap between germline ends came to 15 bases. CDR1 MNHEY and CDR2 SMNVEV come from the germline V gene (reference sequence). The CDR3 totals 15 residues. The CDR3 spells CASSLEQIEWETQYF. In nucleotides, the CDR3 is TGTGCCAGCAGTTTAGAACAGATCGAGTGGGAGACCCAGTACTTC.

This clone was seen only once. The chain employs TRBV7-2 and TRBJ1-6; possibly TRBD1 for D (5 bases). V lost 4 bases and J 5 bases, leaving 6 bases between the germline ends. This CDR3 is built from 13 residues. CDR1 is SGHTA, CDR2 FQGNSA, per germline. The CDR3 loop is CASSSGNNSPLHF. The DNA of the CDR3 is TGTGCCAGCAGCTCAGGGAATAATTCACCCCTCCACTTT.

This CDR3 reads CASQIGSQGEQYF. DNA of the CDR3: TGTGCCAGCCAGATCGGGTCTCAGGGCGAGCAGTACTTC. The rearrangement joins TRBV5-4 to TRBJ2-7; the D gene is possibly TRBD1 (5 bases). The CDR3 runs to 13 residues. Germline CDR1 and CDR2: SGHNT and YYREEE (reference sequence). V lost 7 bases and J lost 6, with 17 bases in between.

The CDR3 DNA follows: TGTGCCTGGAGTGTCGCCCTCACAGGTATGAACACTGAAGCTTTCTTT. Amino acid sequence: CAWSVALTGMNTEAFF. V is TRBV30 and J is TRBJ1-1, with D perhaps matching TRBD1 (5 bases). The germline gives CDR1 GTSNPN, CDR2 SVGIG (reference sequence). V lost 0 bases and J 0 bases, leaving 14 bases between the germline ends. The CDR3 covers 16 residues.

V gene TRBV6-1 combines with J gene TRBJ1-4; TRBD1 agrees at 9 bases. Trimming removed 6 bases from V and 3 bases from J; junction bases left unmatched: 5. CDR1 and CDR2 (germline): MNHNS, SASEGT. CDR3 length equals 15 residues. CDR3 bases: TGTGCCAGCAGCTGGACAGGGGATCCTAATGAAAAACTGTTTTTT. Amino acids: CASSWTGDPNEKLFF.

This chain connects TRBV5-3 to TRBJ2-2; D is unresolved. TRBV5-3 is filed as an ORF, its function uncertain. This CDR3 comprises 11 residues. Between the trimmed V and J ends, which lost 6 bases and 6 bases, there was a span of 6 bases. The CDR3 is CARKGPGELFF. Here the CDR3 DNA reads TGTGCCAGAAAGGGCCCCGGGGAGCTGTTTTTT.

The J gene is TRBJ2-2, the V gene TRBV2; TRBD2 matches at 7 bases. V was clipped by 4 bases and J by 2 bases; unmatched bases: 1. Germline lookup yields CDR1 SNHLY and CDR2 FYNNEI. The CDR3 is 14 residues long. CDR3 in amino acids: CASSGGLNTGELFF. In nucleotides, the CDR3 is TGTGCCAGCAGTGGGGGACTAAACACCGGGGAGCTGTTTTTT.

This clone appeared a single time. A read error may produce the germline difference seen at one junction end. This chain joins TRBV7-7 and TRBJ2-2, with D possibly matching TRBD2 (6 bases). Germline V gene lookup returns CDR1 SSHAT and CDR2 FNYEAQ (reference sequence). The CDR3 is 16 residues long. The CDR3 region is CASSPGGGANTGELFF. The CDR3 region has the DNA TGTGCTAGCAGCCCCGGGGGTGGGGCGAACACCGGGGAGCTGTTTTTT.

The V gene is TRBV7-2, the J gene TRBJ2-2, with D possibly matching TRBD1 (5 bases). The CDR3 has 17 amino acids. The V end was cut by 0 bases, the J end by 1 base, with 12 bases between. Germline loops: CDR1 SGHTA, CDR2 FQGNSA. The CDR3 sequence: CASSLAPRDGNTGELFF. CDR3 in DNA: TGTGCCAGCAGCTTAGCTCCCAGGGATGGGAACACCGGGGAGCTGTTTTTT. The variable domain in full, completed from reference TRBV7-2 and TRBJ2-2, reads GAGVSQSPSNKVTEKGKDVELRCDPISGHTALYWYRQSLGQGLEFLIYFQGNSAPDKSGLPSDRFSAERTGGSVSTLTIQRTQQEDSAVYLCASSLAPRDGNTGELFFGEGSRLTVL.

This clone is a singleton in its sample. At the DNA level, this CDR3 is encoded by other sequences in the same sample as well. The V gene is TRBV10-3, the J gene TRBJ2-3, with a weak D call TRBD1 (5 bases). This CDR3 contains 15 residues. CDR1 is ENHRY and CDR2 is SYGVKD in the germline V gene. Trimming stripped 3 bases from V and 4 bases from J, with 14 bases between. The CDR3 here is CAISDGQGLADTQYF. Here the CDR3 DNA reads TGTGCCATCAGTGACGGGCAGGGTTTGGCAGATACGCAGTATTTT.

V is TRBV30 and J is TRBJ2-3; 7 nucleotides match TRBD2. With 2 bases clipped from V and 1 base from J, the junction kept 0 bases outside the gene matches. The V gene's germline CDR1 is GTSNPN and CDR2 SVGIG (reference sequence). The CDR3 spans 13 residues. CDR3 amino acids: CAWSLAGTDTQYF. The CDR3 DNA reads as TGTGCCTGGAGTCTAGCGGGCACAGATACGCAGTATTTT.

The chain is built from TRBV5-6 and TRBJ2-5, with 14 positions matching TRBD2. V was pared by 4 bases and J by 5 bases, with 4 bases of the junction left unmatched. Per germline, CDR1 SGHDT and CDR2 YYEEEE. The CDR3 consists of 15 residues. The CDR3 here is CASSMTSGGAETQYF. CDR3 nucleotide sequence: TGTGCCAGCAGCATGACTAGCGGGGGGGCTGAGACCCAGTACTTC.

The chain is built from TRBV28 and TRBJ2-5; perhaps D is TRBD1 or TRBD2 (6 bases each). The CDR3 is 16 residues long. The germline gives CDR1 MDHEN, CDR2 SYDVKM. Between the trimmed V and J ends, which lost 2 bases and 4 bases, there was a span of 17 bases. The CDR3 sequence: CASSLAGSGAGETQYF. CDR3 DNA: TGTGCCAGCAGTTTAGCGGGGTCGGGGGCAGGAGAGACCCAGTACTTC.

The CDR3 sequence: CASSFGTGKPNSPLHF. The CDR3 bases are TGCGCCAGCAGCTTCGGAACAGGGAAACCAAATTCACCCCTCCACTTT. The chain uses TRBV5-1 and TRBJ1-6, with D perhaps TRBD1 (6 bases). Germline assignment: CDR1 SGHRS and CDR2 YFSETQ. The V end lost 2 bases, the J end lost 7 bases, and 16 bases lay between the germline ends. The CDR3 consists of 16 residues.

DNA of the CDR3: TGCACCAGCAGCCATGATGGGGAATTTAAAAACATTCAGTACTTC. This sequence encodes CTSSHDGEFKNIQYF. The chain employs TRBV1 and TRBJ2-4. TRBV1 is termed a pseudogene. There are 15 residues in the CDR3.

The V gene is TRBV7-3, the J gene TRBJ2-7, with D possibly being TRBD1 (6 bases). Trimming shortened V by 4 bases and J by 1 base, and 11 bases separated the two germline ends. This CDR3 contains 14 residues. Germline lookup yields CDR1 SGHTA and CDR2 FQGTGA. The CDR3: CASSSPDSSYEQYF. CDR3 bases: TGTGCCAGCAGCTCCCCGGACAGTTCCTACGAGCAGTACTTC.

The genes are TRBV18 and TRBJ1-6; D may be TRBD1 (5 bases). This CDR3 contains 12 residues. Germline lookup yields CDR1 KGHSH and CDR2 LQKENI. V lost 6 bases and J lost 18, with 18 bases in between. This CDR3 is CASSPDGGVCHF. CDR3 coding DNA: TGTGCCAGCTCCCCGGATGGGGGGGTGTGCCACTTT.

CDR3: CASSSIGTASYNSPLHF. The CDR3, as DNA: TGTGCCAGCAGCTCGATCGGGACAGCCTCCTATAATTCACCCCTCCACTTT. The gene calls are TRBV5-4 and TRBJ1-6; TRBD1 aligns across 7 bases. Germline V CDR1 and CDR2: SGHNT, YYREEE (reference sequence). The CDR3 contains 17 residues. V shed 3 bases, J shed 0 bases, and the junction held 6 bases outside the gene matches.

This chain uses TRBV7-2 with TRBJ2-7; TRBD2 is a possible D gene (5 bases). The CDR3 length is 14 residues. Trimming cost V 0 bases and J 4 bases, with 10 bases left between them. CDR1 is SGHTA and CDR2 is FQGNSA in the germline V gene. CDR3 DNA sequence: TGTGCCAGCAGCTTAGCGGGAGTAGTGTACGAGCAGTACTTC. This sequence encodes CASSLAGVVYEQYF.